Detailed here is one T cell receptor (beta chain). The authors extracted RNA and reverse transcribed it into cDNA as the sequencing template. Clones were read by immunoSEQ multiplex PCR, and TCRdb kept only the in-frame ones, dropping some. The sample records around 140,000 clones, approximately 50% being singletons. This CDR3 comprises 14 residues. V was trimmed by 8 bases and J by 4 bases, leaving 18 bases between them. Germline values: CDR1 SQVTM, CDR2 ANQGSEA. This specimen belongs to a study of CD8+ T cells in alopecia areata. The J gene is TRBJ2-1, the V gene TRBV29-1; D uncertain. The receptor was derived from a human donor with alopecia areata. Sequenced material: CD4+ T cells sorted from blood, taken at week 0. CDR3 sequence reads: CSLPGPQRYNEQFF. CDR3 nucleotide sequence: TGCAGCCTACCAGGACCGCAGAGATACAATGAGCAGTTCTTC.